These T cell receptor beta chains were read from a single sample in a study of brain metastases from non-small cell lung cancer. The method was immunoSEQ multiplex PCR; TCRdb's version includes in-frame clones alone and lacks a portion of them. The sample yields some 1,300 clones, approximately 81% seen once. Sequencing input: tissue from a brain metastasis. The receptors come from a donor at least 40 years old with non-small cell lung cancer. CDR3s include the opening cysteine and the closing phenylalanine or tryptophan. Fields, in order: CDR3 protein, V gene.

CASSSKGDTQYF | TRBV5-1
CASGLARDRYLSGANVLTF | TRBV9
CASSLGPIDRGTEAFF | TRBV7-2
CASSPRDRPNYGYTF | TRBV6-2/TRBV6-3
CASSQEYEQYF | TRBV7-9
CASSVGGAYNEQFF | TRBV9
CASSRATNTGELFF | TRBV18
CASSLAAGPYEQYF | TRBV4-2
CASSLTGTRTF | TRBV7-6
CASRRDRGTNEQFF | TRBV6-5
CASSPQESGGGTQYF | TRBV19
CAWGSGGYEQYF | TRBV30
CASSFGTGGLKGSLF | TRBV19
CASSLQSDPSYNEQFF | TRBV14
CAWSTRDLGTIYF | TRBV30
CASSQGVTRGTQYF | TRBV7-9
CASRAGGRGWQETQYF | TRBV27
CASRLAKNYNEQFF | TRBV11-3
CASSQRWTGAETQYF | TRBV23-1
CASSQGSKGEWKQFF | TRBV3-1/TRBV3-2
CASSLMNGDTQYF | TRBV11-3
CASSSHGAGEQFF | TRBV7-2
CASRGVSEKLFF | TRBV12-3/TRBV12-4
CATSEGGAGGNTIYF | TRBV15
CASSSRVYGELFF | TRBV12-3/TRBV12-4
CASSLEDTQYF | TRBV5-6
CASSPGTGVKTQYF | TRBV18
CASRQGITDTQYF | TRBV6-5
CASSYLGLKGTEAFF | TRBV6-5
CASSSDGWETQYF | TRBV28
CASSVELRQGEEKLFF | TRBV9
CASSASTRTDTQYF | TRBV7-3
CASSPLVATDTQYF | TRBV5-1
CASSSGWANYNEQFF | TRBV5-5
CASSTAGADTQYF | TRBV7-9
CASSPRDSQRYGYTF | TRBV19
CASGLEVGEQYF | TRBV12-5
CASSHGPNQPQHF | TRBV12-3/TRBV12-4
CASRDRGGEKLFF | TRBV12-3/TRBV12-4
CASSLAGRSGAEQYF | TRBV7-2
CASAGTSGYNEQFF | TRBV9
CASADSNQPQHF | TRBV19